This T cell receptor (beta chain) was captured by sequencing in a study of blood T cells in healthy people across ages (dated by TCRdb to between 2015 and 2016). Some background on the complete study: In model experiments, roughly one uniquely barcoded TCR beta cDNA molecule per two T cells was captured by template switching. The study analyzed two additional independent replicas of 1 million unique cDNA reads from the same blood draw for two donors, one aged 18 to 30 and one aged 80 or older. The donors were divided into four age groups: young (average about 16 years), middle-aged (almost 40), aged (approximately 62) and long-lived (about 84). The study measured age-related changes in TCR beta repertoire diversity using deep sequencing normalized with unique cDNA molecular identifiers. To avoid experimental bias, donors of different ages were distributed randomly across sequencing lanes. The investigation overall reported the following: Compared with the aged group, more naive CD4+ T cells, fewer expanded clones and increased TCR diversity were shown by the long-lived group, suggesting age selection. There was a strong correlation between observed TCR beta diversity and the percentage of naive T cells measured by flow cytometry. Estimates of total diversity based on one million sequenced T cells were considered lower bounds and underestimates. Because donor CMV infection status was unknown, age-related changes in expanded clonotypes were potentially confounded. Conclusive comparison of naive and antigen-experienced compartments was prevented by the profiling of bulk unsorted PBMCs. Observed TCR beta diversity per million T cells fell roughly linearly with age, and a significant reduction was already apparent by age roughly 40.

Library preparation used 5' RACE. Sequencing instrument: Illumina HiSeq 2500. A second PCR of roughly 6 to 11 cycles was performed with a sample-barcoded 5' primer and a J-beta primer mix. A unique molecular identifier was introduced onto each TCR beta cDNA molecule by a template-switch 5' adaptor carrying 12 random nucleotides. Each sample yielded at least 2.5 million CDR3-containing paired-end reads. First-strand cDNA was synthesized from all RNA with the Mint cDNA synthesis kit, primed by a TRBC-specific oligonucleotide. Following uracil-DNA glycosylase treatment, all cDNA underwent a first 18-cycle PCR with the universal primers M1SS and BC2_uni_R. Per the source publication's procedure: For normalization, 1 million high-quality reads were randomly selected from each sample, with every read carrying a distinct molecular identifier. Reads with shared molecular identifiers were discarded instead of being binned into consensus sequences. MiTCR, run with a Q25 quality threshold and the strictest error-elimination algorithm, handled CDR3 identification, clonotype clustering and error correction. A nonparametric unseen species model with Euler transformation was used to estimate a lower bound on total TCR beta diversity. TCRdb reprocessed the public reads (quality trimming at Q25 with fastp, clone calling with MiXCR) and kept in-frame beta chains. Every CDR3 protein is listed once, alongside the most common genes and DNA of its rows. The V and J calls reflect TCRdb's pipeline rather than the authors' work. This sample lists roughly 680,000 distinct CDR3 sequences; over 40% were detected once. About 13% of the sample goes to the ten largest clones.

Sequences SEHNR (CDR1) and FQNEAQ (CDR2) are obtained from the germline V gene (reference sequence). The V and J ends are trimmed by 10 bases and 0 bases, leaving 19 bases between them. Measured from the cysteine to the phenylalanine, the CDR3 is 17 residues long. Just CDR3 DNA is preserved here, 51 bases in frame from base 1. Systemically healthy Caucasian individuals from Russia, 39 in total and aged about 6 to 95 years, were included as donors. Roughly 9 milliliters of peripheral blood were drawn from each donor into EDTA-treated Vacutainer tubes. Ficoll-Paque density-gradient centrifugation was used to isolate PBMCs, with at least 6.5 million obtained per sample. Trizol reagent was used to extract total RNA from the PBMCs, yielding at least 5 micrograms per sample. Naive CD45RAhigh/CD27high T cell percentages were measured by flow cytometry on a PBMC aliquot from every donor. This clonotype occurred many times. No cognate antigen has been identified for it. One base away there is no much larger clone; base qualities are not given.

The origin of this receptor is a woman over 75 in good health. Material: blood. Here the chain combines TRBV7-9 and TRBJ2-6, with no confidently assigned D gene. CDR3 region: CATPFGDPNSGANVLTF. The nucleotide sequence is given as TGTGCCACCCCTTTCGGAGACCCTAACTCTGGGGCCAACGTCCTGACTTTC.